This T cell receptor beta chain was observed in a study of T cells in tuberculosis. After thawing and overnight rest, PBMC were stained with GMM-loaded CD1B tetramer, viability dye and anti-CD3 for sorting. The CD1B tetramers carried C32 glucose monomycolate purified from Rhodococcus equi. V was pared by 6 bases and J by 3 bases, with 18 bases between. Germline CDR1 LNHDA, CDR2 SQIVND (reference sequence). The length of the CDR3 is 16 residues. Clones were sequenced by immunoSEQ multiplex PCR, and TCRdb holds only the in-frame ones, with some missing. Here the sample spans approximately 58,000 clones, nearly 90% being singletons.

The sample taken for sequencing was CD1b-GMM tetramer-negative cells sorted from PBMCs. V and J are TRBV19 and TRBJ1-5; maybe TRBD1 (5 bases). This TCR derives from an adult woman with latent tuberculosis. CDR3 bases: TGTGCCAGTAGGCGGGGGGGACCTTATCCCAATCAGCCCCAGCATTTT. It is translated as CASRRGGPYPNQPQHF. Supplemented by reference TRBV19 and TRBJ1-5, the full variable domain reads DGGITQSPKYLFRKEGQNVTLSCEQNLNHDAMYWYRQDPGQGLRLIYYSQIVNDFQKGDIAEGYSVSREKKESFPLTVTSAQKNPTAFYLCASRRGGPYPNQPQHFGDGTRLSIL.